The clone carrying this T cell receptor beta chain was seen a few times. V lost 4 bases and J lost 7, with 17 bases in between. This CDR3 spans 14 amino acids. Germline V CDR1 and CDR2: SGHTS, YDEGEE. The data were obtained in a study of T cell responses to AZD1222 COVID-19 vaccine. Measured with immunoSEQ multiplex PCR; TCRdb has only the in-frame clones, and not every one. Of tens of thousands of clones detected, 80% to 90% appear once; the ten largest clones hold 9.3%. The sequence was collected from an adult who received the AZD1222 COVID-19 vaccine. J is TRBJ1-2 and V is TRBV5-8; perhaps TRBD1 as D (5 bases). This specimen consisted of peripheral blood, obtained 28 days after the second AZD1222 dose. CDR3 sequence reads: CASSPGGARVGYTF. In DNA form, the CDR3 reads TGTGCCAGCAGCCCGGGTGGGGCGAGGGTTGGCTACACCTTC.